This T cell receptor beta chain was captured in a study of T cell responses to AZD1222 COVID-19 vaccine. Regarding the study as a whole: Donor demographics were predominantly white British with a female majority; clonal diversity may be underestimated.

TCRdb's copy holds only in-frame clones and misses some; the assay was immunoSEQ multiplex PCR. The table shows 150,000 to 200,000 clones, with around 90% occurring only once. V lost 1 base to trimming and J lost 2 bases; unmatched junction nucleotides: 4. The CDR3 runs 16 residues. Per germline, CDR1 SGHAT and CDR2 FQNNGV. About this clone: Its antigen is unknown.

This material consisted of peripheral blood, taken 28 days after the second AZD1222 dose. The sequence derives from an adult who received the AZD1222 COVID-19 vaccine. V usage is TRBV11-2 and J usage is TRBJ2-5; 10 bases line up with TRBD2. CDR3 residues: CASSLVYSGGQETQYF. DNA of the CDR3: TGTGCCAGCAGCTTAGTTTATAGCGGGGGGCAAGAGACCCAGTACTTC.